The TCR beta chain described here comes from a study of CXCR3-negative and CXCR3-positive naive CD8 T cells. This clonotype is classed as medium-sized by frequency. The antigen is not known. The libraries of TRB cDNA were prepared using 5' RACE with UMI labels. TCRdb re-called the 5' RACE reads and shows each CDR3 protein once, DNA omitted. The listing records 8,000 or so distinct CDR3 sequences. Regarding the study as a whole: Each naive subset displayed comparably high diversity, whereas memory CD8+ cells displayed much lower diversity.

Germline V gene data show CDR1 as ENHRY and CDR2 as SYGVKD. The CDR3 runs 15 residues. The receptor was isolated from a human donor in good health. Some clones in this sample may be carry-over from other donors' samples. Input material: naive CXCR3- CD8+ T cells from blood. Subset reported: CD45RO-CCR7+CD27+CD95- naive CD8+ T cells lacking CXCR3 (TNR3-). The rearrangement joins TRBV10-3 to TRBJ2-7. This chain's CDR3 is CAIMVVMETSYEQYF.